The clone carrying this T cell receptor beta chain was recorded only once. The antigen remains undetermined. This CDR3 comprises 16 residues. Trimming shortened V by 6 bases and J by 0 bases, and 15 bases separated the two germline ends. Germline V gene sequence: CDR1 SGHAT, CDR2 FQNNGV. These data originate in a study of T cell responses to AZD1222 COVID-19 vaccine. Sequenced by immunoSEQ multiplex PCR; TCRdb stores in-frame clones only, minus some. The table shows some 130,000 clones, with just over 90% occurring only once. Study-level results: Nearly half of unique spike-specific TCRs reportedly avoided B.1.351 and B.1.1.7 mutated regions. Sampling that yielded the repertoires occurred only after the peak T cell response.

The sequenced sample was peripheral blood, obtained on day 0 of AZD1222 vaccination. The source of this sequence is an adult in good health. This sequence joins TRBV11-2 and TRBJ1-3; no firm D call. The chain's CDR3 is CASRADGVLSGNTIYF. Here the CDR3 DNA reads TGTGCCAGCAGGGCCGACGGAGTCCTCTCTGGAAACACCATATATTTT.